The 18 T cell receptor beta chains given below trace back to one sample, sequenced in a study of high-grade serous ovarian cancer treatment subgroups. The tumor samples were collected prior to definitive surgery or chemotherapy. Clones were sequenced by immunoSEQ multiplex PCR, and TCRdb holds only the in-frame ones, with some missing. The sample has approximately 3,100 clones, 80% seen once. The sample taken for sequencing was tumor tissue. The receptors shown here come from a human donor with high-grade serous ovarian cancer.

DNA of the CDR3: TGTGCCAGCAGCATGGGACAGGGGGCGTCCACTGAAGCTTTCTTT. Translated: CASSMGQGASTEAFF. The chain joins TRBV9 to TRBJ1-1; 12 bases line up with TRBD1. Per the germline V gene, CDR1 is SGDLS and CDR2 is YYNGEE. The CDR3 is 15 amino acids. V was clipped by 4 bases and J by 4 bases; unmatched bases: 5.

The CDR3 loop is CASSLDPSGWTYEQYF. The CDR3 DNA reads TGTGCCAGCAGTTTAGACCCGAGCGGGTGGACCTACGAGCAGTACTTC. V is TRBV27 and J is TRBJ2-7; possible D gene TRBD2, 6 bases. The V end was cut by 2 bases, the J end by 2 bases, with 16 bases between. CDR1 is MNHEY and CDR2 is SMNVEV in the germline V gene (reference sequence). This CDR3 is 16 amino acids long.

CDR3 sequence reads: CASSLGPMGEQYF. The CDR3 coding sequence is TGCGCCAGCAGCTTGGGTCCCATGGGCGAGCAGTACTTC. The chain couples TRBV5-1 to TRBJ2-7; unclear D gene. Germline V gene data show CDR1 as SGHRS and CDR2 as YFSETQ. The CDR3 loop spans 13 amino acids. V shed 0 bases and J shed 6 bases, with 10 bases lying between them.

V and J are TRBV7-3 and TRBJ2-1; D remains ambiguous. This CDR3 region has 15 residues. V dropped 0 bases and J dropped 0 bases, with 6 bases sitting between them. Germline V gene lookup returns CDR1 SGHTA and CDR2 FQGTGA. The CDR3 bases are TGTGCCAGCAGCTTAACGGGGAACTCCTACAATGAGCAGTTCTTC. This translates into CASSLTGNSYNEQFF.

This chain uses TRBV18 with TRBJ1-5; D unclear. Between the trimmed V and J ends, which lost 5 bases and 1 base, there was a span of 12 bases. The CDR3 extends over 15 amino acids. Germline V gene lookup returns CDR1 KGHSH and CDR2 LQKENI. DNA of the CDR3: TGTGCCAGCTCAACCGGCGATCTAAGCAATCAGCCCCAGCATTTT. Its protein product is CASSTGDLSNQPQHF.

The CDR3 protein is CASSLTGAIRTDTQYF. CDR3 DNA sequence: TGCGCCAGCAGCTTAACAGGGGCTATTAGGACAGATACGCAGTATTTT. The chain carries TRBV5-1 and TRBJ2-3; 7 bases are shared with TRBD1. Germline lookup yields CDR1 SGHRS and CDR2 YFSETQ. The CDR3 is 16 residues long. After removal of 2 bases from V and 3 bases from J, the junction contained 9 bases not matched to a gene.

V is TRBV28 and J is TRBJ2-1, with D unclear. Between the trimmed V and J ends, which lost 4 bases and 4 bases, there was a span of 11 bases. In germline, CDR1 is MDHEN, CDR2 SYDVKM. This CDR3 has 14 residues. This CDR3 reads CASSSPGRYNEQFF. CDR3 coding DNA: TGTGCCAGCAGTTCCCCCGGCAGGTACAATGAGCAGTTCTTC.

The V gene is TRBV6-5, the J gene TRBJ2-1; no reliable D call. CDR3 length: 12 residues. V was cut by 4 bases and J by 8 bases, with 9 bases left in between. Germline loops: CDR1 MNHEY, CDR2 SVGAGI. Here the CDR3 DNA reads TGTGCCAGCAGTTTGAGTAGTCATGAGCAGTTCTTC. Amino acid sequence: CASSLSSHEQFF.

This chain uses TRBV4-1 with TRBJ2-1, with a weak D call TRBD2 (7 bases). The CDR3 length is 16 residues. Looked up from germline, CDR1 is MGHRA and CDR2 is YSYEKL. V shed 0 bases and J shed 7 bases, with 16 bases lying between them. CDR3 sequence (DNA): TGCGCCAGCAGCCAAGATTGGGGGGGCGGGCGGAATGAGCAGTTCTTC. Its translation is CASSQDWGGGRNEQFF.

The CDR3 reads CASWRMSSYNEQFF. CDR3 in DNA: TGTGCCAGCTGGCGGATGAGCTCCTACAATGAGCAGTTCTTC. This chain uses TRBV7-9 with TRBJ2-1; no reliable D call. CDR1 SEHNR and CDR2 FQNEAQ come from the germline V gene (reference sequence). This CDR3 has 14 residues. Deletions cut 8 bases from V and 0 bases from J, with 11 bases between.

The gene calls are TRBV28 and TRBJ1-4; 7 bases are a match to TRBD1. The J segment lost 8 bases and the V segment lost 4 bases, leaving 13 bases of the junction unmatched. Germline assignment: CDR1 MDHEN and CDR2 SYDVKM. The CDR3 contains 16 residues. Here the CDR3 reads CASSSYKTGRGEKLFF. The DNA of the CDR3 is TGTGCCAGCAGTTCTTACAAGACAGGGAGGGGAGAAAAACTGTTTTTT.

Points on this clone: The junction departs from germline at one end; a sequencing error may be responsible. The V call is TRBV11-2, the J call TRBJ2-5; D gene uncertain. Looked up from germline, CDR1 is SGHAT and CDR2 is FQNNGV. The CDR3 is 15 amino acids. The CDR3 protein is CASSPPGSFQVTQYF. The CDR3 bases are TGTGCCAGCAGCCCTCCGGGCTCCTTCCAAGTGACCCAGTACTTC.

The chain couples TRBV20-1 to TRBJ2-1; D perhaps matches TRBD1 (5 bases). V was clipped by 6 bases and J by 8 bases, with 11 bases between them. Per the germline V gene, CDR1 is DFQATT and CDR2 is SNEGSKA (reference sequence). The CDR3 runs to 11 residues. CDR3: CSAQGPHEQFF. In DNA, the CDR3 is TGCAGTGCCCAGGGCCCCCATGAGCAGTTCTTC.

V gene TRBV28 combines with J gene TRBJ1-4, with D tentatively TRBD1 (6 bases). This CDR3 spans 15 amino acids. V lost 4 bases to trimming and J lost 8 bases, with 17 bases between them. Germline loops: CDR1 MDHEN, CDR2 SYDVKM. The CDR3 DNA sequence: TGTGCCAGCAGTTCCCAAACGAGGGGGGGAGAAAAACTGTTTTTT. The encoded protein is CASSSQTRGGEKLFF.

DNA for the CDR3: TGTGCCAGCAGTTTCCTAGGGACAGAAGAAGAGACCCAGTACTTC. Amino acid sequence: CASSFLGTEEETQYF. The chain uses TRBV27 and TRBJ2-5, with 7 bases lining up with TRBD1. This CDR3 is built from 15 residues. Germline V gene data show CDR1 as MNHEY and CDR2 as SMNVEV (reference sequence). J gave up 3 bases and V 3 bases, and 7 bases lay outside the gene matches.

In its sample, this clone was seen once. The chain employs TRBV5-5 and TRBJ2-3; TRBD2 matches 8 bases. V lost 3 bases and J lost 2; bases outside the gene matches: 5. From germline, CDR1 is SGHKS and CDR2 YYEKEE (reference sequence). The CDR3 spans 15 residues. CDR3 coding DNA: TGTGCCAGCAGCTCGACTAGCGCGACCACAGATACGCAGTATTTT. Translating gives CASSSTSATTDTQYF.

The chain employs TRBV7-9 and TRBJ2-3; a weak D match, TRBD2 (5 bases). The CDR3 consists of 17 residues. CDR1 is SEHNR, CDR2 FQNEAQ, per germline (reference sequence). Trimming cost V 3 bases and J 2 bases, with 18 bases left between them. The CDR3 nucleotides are TGTGCCAGCAGCTTGGACGTGACTCCGGGAAACACAGATACGCAGTATTTT. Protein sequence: CASSLDVTPGNTDTQYF.

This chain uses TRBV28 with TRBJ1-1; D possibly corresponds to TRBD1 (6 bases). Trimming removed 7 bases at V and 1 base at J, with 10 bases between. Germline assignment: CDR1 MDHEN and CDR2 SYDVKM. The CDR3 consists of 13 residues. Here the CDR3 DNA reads TGTGCCAGCATAGGGGGACAGAACACTGAAGCTTTCTTT. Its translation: CASIGGQNTEAFF.